This TCR beta chain appears in the sequencing data of a study of blood T cell repertoires in COVID-19. Study as a whole: Sites across the United States, Italy and Spain contributed samples from acute and convalescent COVID-19. T cells, B-cell-depleted T cells, or PBMCs supplied cDNA or gDNA.

This CDR3 has 15 amino acids. The V end was cut by 1 base, the J end by 4 bases, with 14 bases between. The V gene's germline CDR1 is SGHTA and CDR2 FQGNSA. Study processing details: Estimates of nucleated cell counts were drawn from the amplification of reference gene primers. Repertoires were generated with immunoSEQ multiplex PCR, while TCRdb's copy carries only in-frame clones and drops some. Clone size and V and J calls were adopted from that table, with D and trimming inferred from the DNA. Here the sample spans about 35,000 clones, 75% to 90% being singletons. Sequencing used peripheral blood. This sequence was found in a man older than 75 with active COVID-19. The rearrangement links TRBV7-2 to TRBJ2-7, with a weak D call TRBD1 (5 bases). This CDR3 reads CASSLDFRVGYEQYF. CDR3 DNA sequence: TGTGCCAGCAGCTTAGATTTCAGGGTAGGGTACGAGCAGTACTTC.